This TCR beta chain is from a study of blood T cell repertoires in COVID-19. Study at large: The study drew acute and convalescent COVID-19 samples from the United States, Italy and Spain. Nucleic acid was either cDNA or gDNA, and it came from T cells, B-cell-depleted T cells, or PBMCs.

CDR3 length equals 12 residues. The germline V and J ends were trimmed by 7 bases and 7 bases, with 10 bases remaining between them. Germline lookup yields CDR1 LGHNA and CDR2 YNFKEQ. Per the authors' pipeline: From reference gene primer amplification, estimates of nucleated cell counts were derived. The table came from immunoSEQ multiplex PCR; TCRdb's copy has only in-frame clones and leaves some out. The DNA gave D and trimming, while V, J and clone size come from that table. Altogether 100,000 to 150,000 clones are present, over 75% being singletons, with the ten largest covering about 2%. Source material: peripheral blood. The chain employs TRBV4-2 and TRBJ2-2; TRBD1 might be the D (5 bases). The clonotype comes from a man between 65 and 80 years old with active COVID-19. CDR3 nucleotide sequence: TGTGCCAGCACAGGACAAAGCGGGGAGCTGTTTTTT. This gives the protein CASTGQSGELFF.